These T cell receptor beta chains were read from a single sample in a study of blood T cell repertoires in COVID-19. Some clones are missing from TCRdb's copy, which holds only in-frame ones; the method was immunoSEQ multiplex PCR. The sample records approximately 180,000 clones, 70% to 90% being singletons. Sequencing was done on a sample of peripheral blood. These TCRs come from a man aged 55 to 69 with acute or convalescent COVID-19. CDR3s include the opening cysteine and the closing phenylalanine or tryptophan. The D gene is left open where the match is weak. Clone size appears in some rows only: once, few, many, or a class for an expanded clone.

>NA|NA|TRBV21-1|TRBJ1-2
CASSKDSPNQDYTF
TGTGCCAGCAGCAAAGACAGTCCTAATCAGGACTACACCTTC
>NA|TRBD1|TRBV20-1|TRBJ1-1
CSASTRQGRNTEAFF
TGCAGTGCTAGTACTCGACAGGGGAGGAACACTGAAGCTTTCTTT
>NA|TRBD2|TRBV18|TRBJ2-1
CASSPRASGNTYNEQFF
TGTGCCAGCTCACCACGGGCTAGCGGGAACACCTACAATGAGCAGTTCTTC
>NA|NA|TRBV6-2/TRBV6-3|TRBJ2-7
CASSPDRFVEQYF
TGTGCCAGCAGTCCGGACAGATTTGTGGAGCAGTACTTC
>NA|NA|TRBV23-1|TRBJ1-1
CASCGRYSEAFF
TGCGCCAGCTGTGGTAGGTACAGTGAAGCTTTCTTT
>NA|NA|TRBV18|TRBJ1-1
CASFSSGQSEAFF
TGTGCCAGCTTCAGCAGTGGACAGTCTGAAGCTTTCTTT
>few|TRBD2|TRBV5-4|TRBJ2-1
CASRPGTSGRGEQFF
TGTGCCAGCAGACCCGGGACTAGCGGGAGAGGGGAGCAGTTCTTC
>NA|NA|TRBV6-4|TRBJ2-1
CAGPVGAGLNNEQFF
TGTGCCGGCCCCGTGGGAGCGGGCTTGAACAATGAGCAGTTCTTC
>few|TRBD1|TRBV5-4|TRBJ1-2
CASSFRDRTGYTF
TGTGCCAGCAGCTTCCGGGACAGGACTGGCTACACCTTC
>once|NA|TRBV6-5|TRBJ2-7
CASSYSVGKSSYEQYF
TGTGCCAGCAGTTACTCGGTCGGGAAGAGCTCCTACGAGCAGTACTTC
>NA|NA|TRBV28|TRBJ2-2
CASSFGPDTEGGELFF
TGTGCCAGCAGTTTTGGTCCGGACACGGAGGGCGGGGAGCTGTTTTTT
>NA|TRBD1|TRBV5-3|TRBJ2-4
CARSPRTGGDRYIQYF
TGTGCCAGAAGCCCCAGGACAGGGGGAGATCGTTACATTCAGTACTTC
>NA|TRBD1|TRBV5-1|TRBJ2-5
CASSNPGQGSETQYF
TGCGCCAGCAGCAACCCGGGACAGGGATCGGAGACCCAGTACTTC
>NA|NA|TRBV10-3|TRBJ2-1
CAISESTAGAGHEQFF
TGTGCCATCAGTGAGTCGACGGCCGGAGCAGGGCATGAGCAGTTCTTC
>NA|NA|TRBV11-2|TRBJ2-7
CASSLVLGLYEQYF
TGTGCCAGCAGCTTAGTCCTGGGGCTCTATGAGCAGTACTTC
>once|TRBD1|TRBV25-1|TRBJ2-5
CASSGDREGETQYF
TGTGCCAGCAGTGGGGACAGGGAGGGAGAGACCCAGTACTTC
>NA|NA|TRBV5-5|TRBJ2-7
CASSMTRDKTYEQYF
TGTGCCAGCAGCATGACCCGGGACAAGACCTACGAGCAGTACTTC
>NA|TRBD1|TRBV28|TRBJ1-1
CASSLKSWTGRNEAFF
TGTGCCAGCAGTTTAAAATCATGGACAGGTCGGAATGAAGCTTTCTTT
>NA|NA|TRBV7-7|TRBJ2-1
CASRPETPNNEQFF
TGTGCTAGCAGACCCGAGACACCTAACAATGAGCAGTTCTTC
>NA|NA|TRBV19|TRBJ1-2
CASSREAYGYTF
TGTGCCAGTAGCAGAGAGGCGTATGGCTACACCTTC
>few|NA|TRBV27|TRBJ1-1
CASSFAGEGRTEAFF
TGTGCCAGCAGTTTTGCAGGGGAGGGCCGCACTGAAGCTTTCTTT
>few|TRBD2|TRBV7-9|TRBJ2-7
CASSGTSGRQYF
TGTGCCAGCAGCGGGACTAGCGGGAGGCAGTACTTC
>NA|NA|TRBV4-1|TRBJ2-5
CASSLKIGRGETQYF
TGCGCCAGCAGCCTAAAAATAGGACGGGGAGAGACCCAGTACTTC
>NA|TRBD1|TRBV7-6|TRBJ1-5
CASSSGQGYQPQHF
TGTGCCAGCAGCTCGGGACAGGGTTATCAGCCCCAGCATTTT
>once|NA|TRBV10-1|TRBJ1-5
CASSDGHRNSNQPQHF
TGCGCCAGCAGTGACGGACACCGTAATAGCAATCAGCCCCAGCATTTT
>NA|TRBD1|TRBV19|TRBJ1-5
CASRDLDRAQPQHF
TGTGCCAGTAGGGACCTGGACAGGGCTCAGCCCCAGCATTTT
>NA|NA|TRBV5-1|TRBJ2-3
CASSLTQGTDTQYF
TGCGCCAGCAGCTTGACTCAGGGTACGGATACGCAGTATTTT
>NA|NA|TRBV28|TRBJ1-1
CASLGTLKAFF
TGTGCCAGTCTGGGCACCTTAAAAGCTTTCTTT
>few|TRBD1|TRBV7-3|TRBJ2-3
CASSLQGASTDTQYF
TGTGCCAGCAGCTTACAGGGGGCTTCCACAGATACGCAGTATTTT
>NA|TRBD1|TRBV28|TRBJ1-4
CASSYWTGGTNEKLFF
TGTGCCAGCAGTTACTGGACAGGGGGCACTAATGAAAAACTGTTTTTT
>NA|TRBD2|TRBV20-1|TRBJ2-1
CSPTSGHEQFF
TGCAGTCCGACTAGCGGGCATGAGCAGTTCTTC
>NA|TRBD1|TRBV19|TRBJ1-2
CASSLRQGNYGYTF
TGTGCCAGTAGTTTACGACAGGGCAACTATGGCTACACCTTC
>NA|TRBD2|TRBV7-3|TRBJ2-5
CASSLGGTNQETQYF
TGTGCCAGCAGCTTAGGAGGGACTAACCAAGAGACCCAGTACTTC
>NA|TRBD1|TRBV7-2|TRBJ1-6
CASSSPDRGLIMGNSPLHF
TGTGCCAGCAGCTCCCCGGACAGGGGGCTGATTATGGGTAATTCACCCCTCCACTTT
>NA|NA|TRBV9|TRBJ2-6
CASSVEGSGANVLTF
TGTGCCAGCAGCGTGGAGGGATCCGGGGCCAACGTCCTGACTTTC
>NA|NA|TRBV9|TRBJ1-1
CASSVVANTEAFF
TGTGCCAGCAGCGTAGTAGCGAACACTGAAGCTTTCTTT
>NA|NA|TRBV19|TRBJ1-6
CATSLGQRGSPLHF
TGTGCCACCAGCCTGGGGCAGCGGGGTTCACCCCTCCACTTT
>NA|NA|TRBV6-6|TRBJ2-4
CASSYVGLDKNIQYF
TGTGCCAGCAGTTACGTGGGGCTGGACAAAAACATTCAGTACTTC
>NA|NA|TRBV4-3|TRBJ1-2
CASSQESRAFANYGYTF
TGCGCCAGCAGCCAAGAAAGCAGGGCCTTCGCTAACTATGGCTACACCTTC
>NA|TRBD1|TRBV28|TRBJ2-1
CASNPDRAPLNEQFF
TGTGCCAGCAATCCCGACAGGGCCCCTCTCAATGAGCAGTTCTTC
>few|NA|TRBV9|TRBJ2-2
CASSVDGGGRNTGELFF
TGTGCCAGCAGCGTAGACGGGGGCGGGAGGAACACCGGGGAGCTGTTTTTT
>NA|NA|TRBV7-8|TRBJ1-4
CASSLGGRSGVSEKLFF
TGTGCCAGCAGCTTAGGAGGGCGGTCCGGAGTGAGTGAAAAACTGTTTTTT
>NA|NA|TRBV4-2|TRBJ2-5
CASSQESRVSETQYF
TGTGCCAGCAGCCAAGAAAGCAGGGTCTCGGAGACCCAGTACTTC
>NA|NA|TRBV2|TRBJ1-5
CASRRQNQPQHF
TGTGCCAGCAGGCGGCAGAATCAGCCCCAGCATTTT
>NA|TRBD2|TRBV9|TRBJ2-7
CASSQAVGLGYEQYF
TGTGCCAGCAGTCAAGCGGTGGGACTAGGTTACGAGCAGTACTTC
>NA|NA|TRBV19|TRBJ2-2
CASSRSGEVNTGELFF
TGTGCCAGTAGTAGATCGGGGGAAGTCAACACCGGGGAGCTGTTTTTT
>NA|NA|TRBV4-1|TRBJ1-3
CASSQPYRRGNTIYF
TGCGCCAGCAGCCAACCCTATCGTCGGGGAAACACCATATATTTT
>NA|TRBD1|TRBV3-1/TRBV3-2|TRBJ2-2
CASSQGPGQDTGELFF
TGTGCCAGCAGCCAAGGCCCGGGACAGGACACCGGGGAGCTGTTTTTT
>once|TRBD1|TRBV5-6|TRBJ1-5
CASSSQGANQPQHF
TGTGCCAGCAGCTCACAGGGGGCTAACCAGCCCCAGCATTTT
>NA|NA|TRBV19|TRBJ2-1
CASSIDRTESNEQFF
TGTGCCAGTAGTATAGACCGAACAGAGAGCAATGAGCAGTTCTTC
>NA|NA|TRBV6-5|TRBJ2-2
CASTYGEAGELFF
TGTGCCAGCACCTATGGGGAGGCCGGGGAGCTGTTTTTT
>once|NA|TRBV18|TRBJ1-2
CASSPQRGGENHGYTF
TGTGCCAGCTCACCACAGCGCGGAGGGGAGAATCATGGCTACACCTTC
>NA|TRBD1|TRBV19|TRBJ2-7
CASSPGTGDSYEQYF
TGTGCCAGTAGTCCAGGGACAGGGGACTCATACGAGCAGTACTTC